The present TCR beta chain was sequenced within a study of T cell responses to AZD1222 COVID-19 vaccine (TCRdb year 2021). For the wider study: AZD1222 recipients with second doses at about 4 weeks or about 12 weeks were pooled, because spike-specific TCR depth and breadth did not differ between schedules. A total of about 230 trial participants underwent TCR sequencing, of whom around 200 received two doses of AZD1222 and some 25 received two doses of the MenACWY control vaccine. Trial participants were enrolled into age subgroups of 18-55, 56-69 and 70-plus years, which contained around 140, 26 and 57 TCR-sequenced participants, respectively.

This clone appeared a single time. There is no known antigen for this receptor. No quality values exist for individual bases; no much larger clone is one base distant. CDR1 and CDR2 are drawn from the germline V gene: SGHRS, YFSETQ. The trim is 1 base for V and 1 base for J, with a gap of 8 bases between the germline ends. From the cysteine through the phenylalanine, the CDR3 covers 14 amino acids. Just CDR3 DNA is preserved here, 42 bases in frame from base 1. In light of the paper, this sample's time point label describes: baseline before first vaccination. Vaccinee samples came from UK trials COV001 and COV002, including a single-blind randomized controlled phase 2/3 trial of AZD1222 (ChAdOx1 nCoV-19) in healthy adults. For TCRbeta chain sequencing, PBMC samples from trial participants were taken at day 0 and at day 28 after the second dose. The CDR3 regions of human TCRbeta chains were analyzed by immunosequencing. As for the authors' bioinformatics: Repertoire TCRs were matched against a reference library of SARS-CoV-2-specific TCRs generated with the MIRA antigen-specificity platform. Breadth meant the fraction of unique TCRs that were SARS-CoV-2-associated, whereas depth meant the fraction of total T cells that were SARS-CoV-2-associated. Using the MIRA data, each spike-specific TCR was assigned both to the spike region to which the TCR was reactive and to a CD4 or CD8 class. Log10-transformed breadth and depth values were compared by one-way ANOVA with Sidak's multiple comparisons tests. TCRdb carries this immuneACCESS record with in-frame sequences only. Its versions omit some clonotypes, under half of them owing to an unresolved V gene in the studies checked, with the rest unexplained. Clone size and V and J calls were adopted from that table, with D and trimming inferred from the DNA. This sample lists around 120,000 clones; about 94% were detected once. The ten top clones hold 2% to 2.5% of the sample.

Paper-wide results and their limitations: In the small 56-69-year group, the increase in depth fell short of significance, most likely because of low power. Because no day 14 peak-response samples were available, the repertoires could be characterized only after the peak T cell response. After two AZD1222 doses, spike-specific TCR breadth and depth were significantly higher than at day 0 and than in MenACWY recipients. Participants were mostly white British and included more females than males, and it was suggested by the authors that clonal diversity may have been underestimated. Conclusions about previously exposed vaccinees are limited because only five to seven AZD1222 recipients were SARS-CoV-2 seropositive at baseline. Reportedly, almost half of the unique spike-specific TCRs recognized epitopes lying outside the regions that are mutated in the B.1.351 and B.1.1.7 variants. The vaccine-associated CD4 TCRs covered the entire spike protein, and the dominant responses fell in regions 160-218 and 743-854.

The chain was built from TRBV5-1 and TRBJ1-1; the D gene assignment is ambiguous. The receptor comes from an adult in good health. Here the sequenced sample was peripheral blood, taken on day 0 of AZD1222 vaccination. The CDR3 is CASSLRQENTEAFF. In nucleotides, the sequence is TGCGCCAGCAGCTTGAGGCAAGAGAACACTGAAGCTTTCTTT.